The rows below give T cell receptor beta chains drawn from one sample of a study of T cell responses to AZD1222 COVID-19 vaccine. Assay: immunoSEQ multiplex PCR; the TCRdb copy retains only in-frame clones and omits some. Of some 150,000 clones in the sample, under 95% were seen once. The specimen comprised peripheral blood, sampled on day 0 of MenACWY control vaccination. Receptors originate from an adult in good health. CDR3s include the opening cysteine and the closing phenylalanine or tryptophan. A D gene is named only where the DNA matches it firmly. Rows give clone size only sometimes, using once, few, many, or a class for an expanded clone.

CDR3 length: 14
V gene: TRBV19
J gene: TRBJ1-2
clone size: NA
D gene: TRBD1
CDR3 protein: CASSLGQLNYGYTF
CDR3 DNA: TGTGCCAGTAGCCTGGGACAGCTTAACTATGGCTACACCTTC

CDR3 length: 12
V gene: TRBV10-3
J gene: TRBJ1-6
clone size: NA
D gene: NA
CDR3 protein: CAISDYNSPLHF
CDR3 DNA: TGTGCCATCAGTGACTACAATTCACCCCTCCACTTT

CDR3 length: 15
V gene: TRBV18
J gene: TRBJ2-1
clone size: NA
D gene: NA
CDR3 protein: CASSPSPRVYNEQFF
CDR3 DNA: TGTGCCAGCTCACCGTCCCCGAGGGTCTACAATGAGCAGTTCTTC

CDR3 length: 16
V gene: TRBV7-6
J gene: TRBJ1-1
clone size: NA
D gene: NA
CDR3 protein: CASSPHPVVAPTEAFF
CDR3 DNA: TGTGCCAGCAGCCCCCACCCGGTGGTAGCTCCCACTGAAGCTTTCTTT

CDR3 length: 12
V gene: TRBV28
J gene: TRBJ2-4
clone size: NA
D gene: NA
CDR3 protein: CASSPGGVVQYF
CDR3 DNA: TGTGCCAGCAGTCCCGGGGGAGTAGTTCAGTACTTC

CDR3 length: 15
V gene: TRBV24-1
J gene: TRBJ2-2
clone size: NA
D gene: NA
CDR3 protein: CATSDGNPNTGELFF
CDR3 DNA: TGTGCCACCAGTGATGGGAATCCGAACACCGGGGAGCTGTTTTTT

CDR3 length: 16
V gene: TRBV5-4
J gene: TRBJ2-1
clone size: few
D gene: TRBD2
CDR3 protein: CASSSVTSGGNDEQFF
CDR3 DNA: TGTGCCAGCAGCTCCGTGACTAGCGGGGGGAACGATGAGCAGTTCTTC

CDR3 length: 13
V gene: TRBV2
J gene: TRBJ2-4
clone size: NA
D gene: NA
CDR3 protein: CASSSDSKNIQYF
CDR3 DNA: TGTGCCAGCAGTTCGGACAGTAAAAACATTCAGTACTTC

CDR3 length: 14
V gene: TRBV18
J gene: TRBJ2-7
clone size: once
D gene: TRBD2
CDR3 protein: CASSQRGAAYEQYF
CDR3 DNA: TGTGCCAGCTCCCAGCGGGGGGCTGCCTACGAGCAGTACTTC

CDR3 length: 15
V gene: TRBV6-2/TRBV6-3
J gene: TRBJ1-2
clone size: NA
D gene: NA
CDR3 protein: CASSFRLLANYGYTF
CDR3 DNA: TGTGCCAGCAGCTTCCGACTCTTAGCTAACTATGGCTACACCTTC

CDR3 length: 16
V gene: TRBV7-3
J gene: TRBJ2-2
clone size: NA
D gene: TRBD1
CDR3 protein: CASSQSTGTSTGELFF
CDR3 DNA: TGTGCCAGCAGTCAATCGACAGGGACATCCACCGGGGAGCTGTTTTTT

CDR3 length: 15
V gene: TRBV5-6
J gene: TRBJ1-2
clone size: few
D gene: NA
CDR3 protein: CASTHTRAGFYGYTF
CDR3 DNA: TGTGCCAGCACCCATACCCGTGCGGGGTTTTACGGCTACACCTTC

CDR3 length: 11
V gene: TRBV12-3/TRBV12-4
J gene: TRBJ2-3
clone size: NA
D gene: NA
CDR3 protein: CASSFRSAQYF
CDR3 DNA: TGTGCCAGCAGTTTCAGATCGGCGCAGTATTTT